These 2 T cell receptor beta chains were sequenced from one sample in a study of T cell responses to AZD1222 COVID-19 vaccine. Clones were read by immunoSEQ multiplex PCR, and TCRdb kept only the in-frame ones, dropping some. The data hold 120,000 to 150,000 clones, with 75% to 95% observed a single time. Sequencing used peripheral blood, obtained on day 0 of MenACWY control vaccination. The receptors come from an adult in good health.

The rearrangement links TRBV19 to TRBJ1-6, with 11 bases aligning to TRBD1. V was pared by 4 bases and J by 9 bases, with 5 bases of the junction left unmatched. Germline lookup yields CDR1 LNHDA and CDR2 SQIVND (reference sequence). This CDR3 contains 15 residues. The CDR3 region has the DNA TGTGCCAGTAGTACACGGGACAGGGGGTCTTCACCCCTCCACTTT. Translation gives CASSTRDRGSSPLHF.

This chain links TRBV11-3 with TRBJ2-1; 12 nucleotides match TRBD2. The CDR3 runs to 14 residues. Germline CDR1 reads SGHNT; CDR2 reads YENEEA. J was trimmed by 6 bases and V by 5 bases; bases with no gene match: 2. This CDR3 is CASSLAGGPNEQFF. The CDR3 nucleotides are TGTGCCAGCAGCCTAGCGGGGGGGCCCAATGAGCAGTTCTTC.